A single sample is the source of the 5 T cell receptor beta chains below, sequenced in a study of T cell responses to AZD1222 COVID-19 vaccine. Assay used: immunoSEQ multiplex PCR; TCRdb lists only in-frame clones, some missing. The sample yields roughly 140,000 clones, more than 85% seen once. The sequencing here drew on peripheral blood, taken on day 0 of AZD1222 vaccination. The receptors originated from an adult in good health.

J is TRBJ2-5 and V is TRBV14, with D perhaps TRBD1 (5 bases). The V end was cut by 1 base, the J end by 5 bases, with 20 bases between. The CDR3 has 17 residues. Germline CDR1 and CDR2: SGHDN and FVKESK. In DNA, the CDR3 is TGTGCCAGCAGCCAAGGGATAATTACAGGAGTTCAGGAGACCCAGTACTTC. Translating it yields CASSQGIITGVQETQYF.

The chain recombines TRBV6-2 or TRBV6-3 with TRBJ1-5; 8 nucleotides align to TRBD1. The CDR3 spans 16 residues. V shed 2 bases, J shed 3 bases, and the junction held 6 bases outside the gene matches. Germline V lookup: CDR1 MNHEY, CDR2 SVGEGT. The CDR3 sequence is CASSYAQGATNQPQHF. The CDR3 region has the DNA TGTGCCAGCAGTTACGCCCAGGGGGCCACCAATCAGCCCCAGCATTTT.

V gene TRBV18 combines with J gene TRBJ1-1; D may be TRBD1 (6 bases). V was clipped by 2 bases and J by 0 bases, with 7 bases between them. The CDR3 runs to 14 residues. Germline lookup yields CDR1 KGHSH and CDR2 LQKENI. The CDR3 loop reads CASSPTGMNTEAFF. As DNA, the CDR3 is TGTGCCAGCTCACCAACAGGGATGAACACTGAAGCTTTCTTT.

The rearrangement joins TRBV7-2 to TRBJ2-5; D tentatively fits TRBD1 or TRBD2 (5 bases each). CDR3 length equals 14 residues. CDR1 and CDR2 from the germline V gene are SGHTA and FQGNSA. Trimming removed 5 bases from V and 5 bases from J, with 15 bases in between. The CDR3 DNA reads as TGTGCCAGCAGCGCAAAGAGGGGTTTTGAGACCCAGTACTTC. It codes for CASSAKRGFETQYF.

This clone came up a few times. The V and J genes are TRBV2 and TRBJ1-1; 8 bases are a match to TRBD1. The V and J ends lost 2 bases and 0 bases, in that order; junction bases with no gene match: 5. This CDR3 is built from 16 residues. Germline V gene lookup returns CDR1 SNHLY and CDR2 FYNNEI. The CDR3 reads CASSELQGAMNTEAFF. The CDR3 coding sequence is TGTGCCAGCAGTGAATTGCAGGGGGCCATGAACACTGAAGCTTTCTTT.